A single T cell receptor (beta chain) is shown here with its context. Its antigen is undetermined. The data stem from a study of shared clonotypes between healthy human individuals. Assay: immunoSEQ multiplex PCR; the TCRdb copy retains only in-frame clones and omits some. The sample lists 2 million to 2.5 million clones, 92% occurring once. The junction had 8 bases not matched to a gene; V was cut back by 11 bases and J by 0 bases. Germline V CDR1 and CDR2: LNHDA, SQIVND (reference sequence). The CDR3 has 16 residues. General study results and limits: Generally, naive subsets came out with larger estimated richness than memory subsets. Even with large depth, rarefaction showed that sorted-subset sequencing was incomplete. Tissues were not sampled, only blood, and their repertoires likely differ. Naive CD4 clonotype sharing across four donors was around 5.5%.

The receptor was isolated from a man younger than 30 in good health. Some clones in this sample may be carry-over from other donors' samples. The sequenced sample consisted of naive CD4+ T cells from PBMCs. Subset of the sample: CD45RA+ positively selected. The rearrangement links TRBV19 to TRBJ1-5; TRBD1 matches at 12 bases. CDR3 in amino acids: CAGGGTGGYSNQPQHF. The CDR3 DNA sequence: TGTGCCGGCGGGGGGACAGGGGGCTATAGCAATCAGCCCCAGCATTTT.